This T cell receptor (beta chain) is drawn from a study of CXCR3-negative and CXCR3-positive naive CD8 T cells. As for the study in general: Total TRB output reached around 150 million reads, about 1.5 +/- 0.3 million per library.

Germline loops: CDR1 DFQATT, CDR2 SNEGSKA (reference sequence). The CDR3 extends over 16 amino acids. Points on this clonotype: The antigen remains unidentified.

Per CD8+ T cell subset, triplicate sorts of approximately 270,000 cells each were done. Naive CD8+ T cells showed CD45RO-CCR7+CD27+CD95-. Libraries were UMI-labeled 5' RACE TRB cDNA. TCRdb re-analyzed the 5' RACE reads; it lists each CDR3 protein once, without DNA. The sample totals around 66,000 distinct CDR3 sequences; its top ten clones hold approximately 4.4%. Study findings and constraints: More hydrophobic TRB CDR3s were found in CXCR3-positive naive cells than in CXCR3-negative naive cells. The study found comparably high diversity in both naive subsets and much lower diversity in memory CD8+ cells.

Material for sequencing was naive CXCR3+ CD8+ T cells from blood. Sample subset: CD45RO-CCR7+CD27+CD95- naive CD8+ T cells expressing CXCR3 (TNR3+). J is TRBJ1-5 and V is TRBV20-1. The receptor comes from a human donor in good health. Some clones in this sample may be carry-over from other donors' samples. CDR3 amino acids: CSARDLREDSDQPQHF.